Below are 24 T cell receptor beta chains sequenced from a single sample in a study of human T cells and chemical hapten exposure. The time point is: patch test 3, about 24 weeks after DPC sensitization. Treatment defined: therapeutic diphenylcyclopropenone sensitization with weekly scalp DPC. TCRdb called the RACE reads again in MiXCR, with one record for every CDR3 protein. The data hold 80,000 to 100,000 distinct CDR3 sequences, with 11% observed a single time. Material: whole blood, obtained in connection with sensitization to the hapten diphenylcyclopropenone (DPC). The receptors here all came from a woman aged 30 to 39 with alopecia areata. Some clones in this sample may be carry-over from other donors' samples.

The rearrangement uses TRBV28 and TRBJ2-1; a weak D match, TRBD2 (6 bases). Trimming took 4 bases from V and 1 from J, leaving 8 bases between them. There are 14 residues in the CDR3. CDR1 and CDR2 from the germline V gene are MDHEN and SYDVKM. CDR3 coding DNA: TGTGCCAGCAGTTCAGCGGGTTCCTACAATGAGCAGTTCTTC. Its protein is CASSSAGSYNEQFF.

This clonotype was seen repeatedly, ten times or more. The V and J genes are TRBV10-3 and TRBJ1-5, with D maybe TRBD1 (6 bases). Germline-derived CDR1 and CDR2 are ENHRY and SYGVKD. This CDR3 has 21 residues. The V gene lost 3 bases and the J gene lost 0 bases, with 27 bases spanning the gap. The CDR3 here is CAISDGGLFGSGAISNQPQHF. The CDR3 DNA reads as TGTGCCATCAGTGATGGGGGTTTATTTGGGTCAGGGGCGATTAGCAATCAGCCCCAGCATTTT.

This clonotype came up many times. The rearrangement links TRBV2 to TRBJ1-2, with D uncertain. Germline assignment: CDR1 SNHLY and CDR2 FYNNEI. V dropped 7 bases and J dropped 4 bases, with 16 bases sitting between them. This CDR3 has 14 residues. The CDR3 DNA follows: TGTGCCAGCATTCCCGGAGGAGCGGGCTATGGCTACACCTTC. Protein: CASIPGGAGYGYTF.

This clonotype occurred many times. V and J are TRBV4-2 and TRBJ2-7, with D tentatively TRBD2 (6 bases). CDR1 is LGHNA, CDR2 YNFKEQ, per germline. Trimming cost V 3 bases and J 0 bases, with 9 bases left between them. The CDR3 is 14 residues long. The CDR3 DNA reads TGTGCCAGCAGCCAGCTAGCGAGCTCCTACGAGCAGTACTTC. Amino acids: CASSQLASSYEQYF.

This clonotype occurred a few times. V and J are TRBV9 and TRBJ1-4; D is unresolved. The germline V gene encodes CDR1 SGDLS and CDR2 YYNGEE. The CDR3 has 16 amino acids. V lost 1 base and J 0 bases, leaving 10 bases between the germline ends. CDR3 sequence (DNA): TGTGCCAGCAGCGTAACCCCGAGTGCAACTAATGAAAAACTGTTTTTT. This sequence encodes CASSVTPSATNEKLFF. The variable domain in full, with the rest retrieved from reference TRBV9 and TRBJ1-4, is DSGVTQTPKHLITATGQRVTLRCSPRSGDLSVYWYQQSLDQGLQFLIQYYNGEERAKGNILERFSAQQFPDLHSELNLSSLELGDSALYFCASSVTPSATNEKLFFGSGTQLSVL.

The table lists this clonotype with many counts. The V call is TRBV27, the J call TRBJ2-7; the D gene is possibly TRBD1 (6 bases). This CDR3 region has 15 residues. Germline assignment: CDR1 MNHEY and CDR2 SMNVEV (reference sequence). V was trimmed by 4 bases and J by 3 bases, leaving 16 bases between them. This CDR3 reads CASSSVRGNGYEQYV. The CDR3 coding sequence is TGTGCCAGCAGTTCCGTTAGGGGGAATGGCTACGAGCAGTACGTC.

This clonotype was seen repeatedly, ten times or more. The chain uses TRBV29-1 and TRBJ2-5; D unresolved. The CDR3 is made up of 12 amino acids. The germline CDR1 and CDR2 sequences are SQVTM and ANQGSEA. V was trimmed by 1 base and J by 1 base, leaving 4 bases between them. CDR3 sequence: CSVEAVQETQYF. Here the CDR3 DNA reads TGCAGCGTTGAAGCAGTCCAAGAGACCCAGTACTTC. Supplemented by reference TRBV29-1 and TRBJ2-5, the full variable domain reads SAVISQKPSRDICQRGTSLTIQCQVDSQVTMMFWYRQQPGQSLTLIATANQGSEATYESGFVIDKFPISRPNLTFSTLTVSNMSPEDSSIYLCSVEAVQETQYFGPGTRLLVL.

The genes are TRBV19 and TRBJ2-1; TRBD2 agrees at 7 bases. The CDR3 length is 16 residues. V dropped 5 bases and J dropped 8; count of bases not matched to a gene: 15. Germline V gene lookup returns CDR1 LNHDA and CDR2 SQIVND (reference sequence). As DNA, the CDR3 is TGTGCCAGTAGTCTCCCAGCGGGATCCATCATAGATGAGCAGTTCTTC. It is translated as CASSLPAGSIIDEQFF.

The table lists this clonotype with many counts. The genes are TRBV11-1 and TRBJ1-1; 9 bases are shared with TRBD1. V was pared by 4 bases and J by 5 bases, with 5 bases of the junction left unmatched. CDR1 is SGHAT and CDR2 is FQDESV in the germline V gene (reference sequence). This CDR3 has 14 amino acids. The CDR3 DNA is TGTGCCAGCAGCTCGGGACAGGGTCGGACTGAAGCTTTCTTT. Translated, it gives CASSSGQGRTEAFF.

This clonotype was detected many times. This chain joins TRBV5-1 and TRBJ1-2; TRBD1 agrees at 7 bases. The CDR3 runs 15 residues. CDR1 is SGHRS and CDR2 is YFSETQ in the germline V gene. With V trimmed by 3 bases and J by 0 bases, 5 bases remained unmatched. CDR3 DNA: TGCGCCAGCAGCTCGGGGACAGCATCTAACTATGGCTACACCTTC. Its protein product is CASSSGTASNYGYTF.

This rearrangement joins TRBV24-1 to TRBJ2-2, with no clear D. Trimming shortened V by 0 bases and J by 6 bases, and 4 bases separated the two germline ends. The CDR3 totals 13 residues. Germline-derived CDR1 and CDR2 are KGHDR and SFDVKD. CDR3 DNA: TGTGCCACCAGTGATTTGAGTTCCGGGGAGCTGTTTTTT. The encoded protein is CATSDLSSGELFF.

At least ten counts were recorded for this clonotype. The V gene is TRBV29-1, the J gene TRBJ2-6; 7 nucleotides line up with TRBD2. This CDR3 spans 14 amino acids. V lost 5 bases to trimming and J lost 1 base; unmatched junction nucleotides: 2. The germline V gene encodes CDR1 SQVTM and CDR2 ANQGSEA. Here the CDR3 DNA reads TGCAGCGTTCAACTAGCGTCTGGGGCCAACGTCCTGACTTTC. Residues: CSVQLASGANVLTF. Variable domain in full (rest from reference TRBV29-1 and TRBJ2-6): SAVISQKPSRDICQRGTSLTIQCQVDSQVTMMFWYRQQPGQSLTLIATANQGSEATYESGFVIDKFPISRPNLTFSTLTVSNMSPEDSSIYLCSVQLASGANVLTFGAGSRLTVL.

This clonotype has ten or more counts. The J gene is TRBJ2-7, the V gene TRBV12-3 or TRBV12-4; D is unresolved. The V gene lost 3 bases and the J gene lost 0 bases, with 6 bases spanning the gap. The CDR3 runs 13 residues. The CDR3 here is CASSLESSYEQYF. The CDR3 bases are TGTGCCAGCAGTTTGGAGAGCTCCTACGAGCAGTACTTC.

This clonotype appeared many times. V and J are TRBV20-1 and TRBJ2-5; TRBD2 matches 12 bases. Germline V CDR1 and CDR2: DFQATT, SNEGSKA (reference sequence). The CDR3 length is 13 residues. This chain's CDR3 is CGAQLAGGETQYF. Here the CDR3 DNA reads TGCGGGGCACAACTAGCGGGAGGAGAGACCCAGTACTTC.

The chain joins TRBV7-2 to TRBJ2-2; a weak D match, TRBD1 (6 bases). V was shortened by 7 bases and J by 7 bases, with 16 bases between the two germline ends. In germline, CDR1 is SGHTA, CDR2 FQGNSA. This CDR3 is 14 amino acids long. CDR3 protein: CASTNPTGIGELFF. The CDR3 DNA follows: TGTGCCAGCACCAACCCCACAGGGATCGGGGAGCTGTTTTTT.

This clonotype came up a few times. The chain recombines TRBV6-2 or TRBV6-3 with TRBJ2-7, with D tentatively TRBD2 (6 bases). V shed 4 bases and J shed 3 bases, with 13 bases lying between them. There are 14 residues in the CDR3. Germline V gene data show CDR1 as MNHEY and CDR2 as SVGEGT. CDR3 in amino acids: CASSFGTASYEQYF. CDR3 coding DNA: TGTGCCAGCAGTTTCGGGACTGCCAGCTACGAGCAGTACTTC.

A few counts support this clonotype. V gene TRBV6-4 combines with J gene TRBJ2-1; TRBD2 agrees at 13 bases. This CDR3 is built from 14 residues. Germline V CDR1 and CDR2: MRHNA, SNTAGT. Trimming removed 4 bases from V and 8 bases from J; junction bases left unmatched: 2. The CDR3 nucleotides read TGTGCCAGCAGTGTCGGGACTAGCGGGGATGAGCAGTTCTTC. Its translation is CASSVGTSGDEQFF.

This clonotype was seen a handful of times. The rearrangement uses TRBV7-2 and TRBJ2-3, with 7 nucleotides matching TRBD2. The germline gives CDR1 SGHTA, CDR2 FQGNSA. This CDR3 has 16 amino acids. V trimming: 5 bases; J trimming: 3 bases; junction bases outside the gene matches: 11. The CDR3, as DNA: TGTGCCAGCAGCAAAAGGGCGAGCGGGATGACAGATACGCAGTATTTT. It yields the protein CASSKRASGMTDTQYF. Together with reference TRBV7-2 and TRBJ2-3, the CDR3 gives the full variable domain: GAGVSQSPSNKVTEKGKDVELRCDPISGHTALYWYRQSLGQGLEFLIYFQGNSAPDKSGLPSDRFSAERTGGSVSTLTIQRTQQEDSAVYLCASSKRASGMTDTQYFGPGTRLTVL.

This clonotype was counted at least ten times. The rearrangement links TRBV6-6 to TRBJ1-5, with TRBD1 matching over 7 bases. The V gene's germline CDR1 is MNHNY and CDR2 SVGAGI (reference sequence). This CDR3 comprises 14 residues. V shed 4 bases, J shed 2 bases, and the junction held 2 bases outside the gene matches. This CDR3 is CASSSGTGNQPQHF. The CDR3 DNA is TGTGCCAGCAGTTCCGGGACAGGCAATCAGCCCCAGCATTTT.

This clonotype was recorded many times. The chain joins TRBV7-6 to TRBJ2-1, with D perhaps matching TRBD2 (6 bases). The CDR3 sequence is 14 residues long. V was clipped by 5 bases and J by 8 bases, with 16 bases between them. The germline CDR1 and CDR2 sequences are SGHVS and FNYEAQ. CDR3 DNA sequence: TGTGCCAGCAGCCGCAGCTGGGGGGAGGATGAGCAGTTCTTC. Residues: CASSRSWGEDEQFF.

This clonotype has a handful of counts. The J gene is TRBJ1-5, the V gene TRBV28; 10 bases match TRBD1. The germline gives CDR1 MDHEN, CDR2 SYDVKM. The CDR3 totals 15 residues. V trimming: 6 bases; J trimming: 6 bases; junction bases outside the gene matches: 8. This CDR3 reads CASRPGTGEAQPQHF. In nucleotides, the CDR3 is TGTGCCAGCAGGCCCGGGACAGGGGAGGCTCAGCCCCAGCATTTT.

This clonotype was detected a few times. The chain is built from TRBV5-4 and TRBJ1-1; D unclear. CDR3 length equals 13 residues. Germline V CDR1 and CDR2: SGHNT, YYREEE (reference sequence). The V end lost 2 bases, the J end lost 6 bases, and 11 bases lay between the germline ends. CDR3 protein: CASSLVGRAEAFF. In DNA form, the CDR3 reads TGTGCCAGCAGCTTAGTGGGGAGAGCTGAAGCTTTCTTT.

This clonotype was observed many times. This chain links TRBV28 with TRBJ2-5; 8 bases map to TRBD1. CDR1 and CDR2 from the germline V gene are MDHEN and SYDVKM. The CDR3 loop spans 15 amino acids. Losses at the gene ends were 7 bases for V and 1 base for J; bases not matched to a gene: 8. CDR3 nucleotide sequence: TGTGCCAGCAATGCCCAGGGGGCTGTCCAAGAGACCCAGTACTTC. It specifies CASNAQGAVQETQYF.

V is TRBV7-9 and J is TRBJ1-2, with 9 bases aligning to TRBD1. The CDR3 runs 14 residues. Germline-derived CDR1 and CDR2 are SEHNR and FQNEAQ (reference sequence). V lost 1 base to trimming and J lost 8 bases; unmatched junction nucleotides: 5. CDR3 residues: CASSLVQGAGGYTF. The CDR3 DNA reads as TGTGCCAGCAGCTTAGTACAGGGGGCAGGAGGCTACACCTTC.